This section outlines one T cell receptor (beta chain) sequence together with its context. From the 5' RACE reads, TCRdb called clonotypes with MiXCR, one entry per CDR3 protein. The profile shows 350,000 or so distinct CDR3 sequences, roughly 9% of them singletons. This entry is derived from a study of identical twins. The length of the CDR3 is 15 residues. V dropped 6 bases and J dropped 0 bases, with 12 bases sitting between them. The chain has TRBV12-3 or TRBV12-4 and TRBJ1-5; D gene uncertain. The receptor's source is a woman in her forties or fifties in good health. Sequencing was carried out using naive T cells sorted from blood. CDR3 region: CASRETGYSNQPQHF. The CDR3 coding sequence is TGTGCCAGCAGGGAGACGGGTTATAGCAATCAGCCCCAGCATTTT.